This is a list of T cell receptor beta chains from one sample in a study of cytomegalovirus exposure and HLA in healthy donors. Clones were sequenced by immunoSEQ multiplex PCR, and TCRdb holds only the in-frame ones, with some missing. Among about 64,000 clones listed, about 85% were seen once. The sequenced sample was PBMCs. These receptors were obtained from a female donor in good health and CMV-seronegative. Each CDR3 is given with its conserved first and last residue. The D gene is left open where the match is weak. Not all rows give a size; the values are once, few, many and, for expanded clones, a class.

CDR3nt: TGTGCCAGCAGCGTGCGACAGGGAAATAATTCACCCCTCCACTTT
CDR3aa: CASSVRQGNNSPLHF
j_gene: TRBJ1-6
v_gene: TRBV9
abundance: NA
d_gene: TRBD1

CDR3nt: TGTGCCAGCAGCCGGGAGCCTCGGACCGGGGAGCTGTTTTTT
CDR3aa: CASSREPRTGELFF
j_gene: TRBJ2-2
v_gene: TRBV7-3
abundance: NA
d_gene: NA

CDR3nt: TGTGCCTGGAGTCGGGTAGCGGGTTACAATGAGCAGTTCTTC
CDR3aa: CAWSRVAGYNEQFF
j_gene: TRBJ2-1
v_gene: TRBV30
abundance: NA
d_gene: TRBD2

CDR3nt: TGTGCCAGCAGCCAATTGTCGGGAGCGGGTAATGAAAAACTGTTTTTT
CDR3aa: CASSQLSGAGNEKLFF
j_gene: TRBJ1-4
v_gene: TRBV14
abundance: NA
d_gene: NA

CDR3nt: TGTGCCAGCAGCGTAGGCGGGATTTCAAGGTACGAGCAGTACTTC
CDR3aa: CASSVGGISRYEQYF
j_gene: TRBJ2-7
v_gene: TRBV9
abundance: NA
d_gene: NA

CDR3nt: TGTGCCAGCAGTGATCCGGGGGGGATCAATGAGCAGTTCTTC
CDR3aa: CASSDPGGINEQFF
j_gene: TRBJ2-1
v_gene: TRBV6-1
abundance: NA
d_gene: TRBD2

CDR3nt: TGTGCCAGCAGAAGACAGACCCAAGAGACCCAGTACTTC
CDR3aa: CASRRQTQETQYF
j_gene: TRBJ2-5
v_gene: TRBV21-1
abundance: NA
d_gene: NA

CDR3nt: TGTGCCAGCAGTGATGAGGGCCTCCGGGGGGCGAATGAGCAGTTCTTC
CDR3aa: CASSDEGLRGANEQFF
j_gene: TRBJ2-1
v_gene: TRBV2
abundance: NA
d_gene: NA

CDR3nt: TGTGCCAGCAGTGCCTACAGAGACGAGCAGTACTTC
CDR3aa: CASSAYRDEQYF
j_gene: TRBJ2-7
v_gene: TRBV6-1
abundance: NA
d_gene: NA

CDR3nt: TGTGCCAGCAGTGAATCCAGGGGGAATCAGCCCCAGCATTTT
CDR3aa: CASSESRGNQPQHF
j_gene: TRBJ1-5
v_gene: TRBV25-1
abundance: once
d_gene: TRBD1

CDR3nt: TGCGCCAGCAGCCAAGATTGGCGGAGGTACAATGAGCAGTTCTTC
CDR3aa: CASSQDWRRYNEQFF
j_gene: TRBJ2-1
v_gene: TRBV4-3
abundance: NA
d_gene: NA

CDR3nt: TGTGCCAGTAGAGACAGGGGACCGGGCACAGATACGCAGTATTTT
CDR3aa: CASRDRGPGTDTQYF
j_gene: TRBJ2-3
v_gene: TRBV19
abundance: NA
d_gene: TRBD1

CDR3nt: TGCGCCAGCAGCCATAAGATAGCGACAGGGCCCTATGGCTACACCTTC
CDR3aa: CASSHKIATGPYGYTF
j_gene: TRBJ1-2
v_gene: TRBV4-1
abundance: NA
d_gene: TRBD1

CDR3nt: TGTGCCAGCAGCTTGGAAACAGGGATGTATACAGATACGCAGTATTTT
CDR3aa: CASSLETGMYTDTQYF
j_gene: TRBJ2-3
v_gene: TRBV7-3
abundance: NA
d_gene: NA

CDR3nt: TGTGCCAGCAGCCCTAAGCCTCGGGATTTGGGGACAGATACGCAGTATTTT
CDR3aa: CASSPKPRDLGTDTQYF
j_gene: TRBJ2-3
v_gene: TRBV11-2
abundance: NA
d_gene: NA

CDR3nt: TGTGCCAGCAGCGTAGGAGCGACAGGGTACTATGGCTACACCTTC
CDR3aa: CASSVGATGYYGYTF
j_gene: TRBJ1-2
v_gene: TRBV9
abundance: NA
d_gene: TRBD1

CDR3nt: TGTGCCAGCAGCCCTTGGACAGGGAGTATCACGCAGTATTTT
CDR3aa: CASSPWTGSITQYF
j_gene: TRBJ2-3
v_gene: TRBV28
abundance: NA
d_gene: TRBD1

CDR3nt: TGTGCCAGCAGGGGGACTACAAGTTCCTACGAGCAGTACTTC
CDR3aa: CASRGTTSSYEQYF
j_gene: TRBJ2-7
v_gene: TRBV2
abundance: NA
d_gene: TRBD2

CDR3nt: TGTGCCAGCAGCTTAAGGCAGAACACTGAAGCTTTCTTT
CDR3aa: CASSLRQNTEAFF
j_gene: TRBJ1-1
v_gene: TRBV7-3
abundance: NA
d_gene: NA

CDR3nt: TGTGCCAGCAGCTTAATCGGAGGCAGTGACTACGAGCAGTACTTC
CDR3aa: CASSLIGGSDYEQYF
j_gene: TRBJ2-7
v_gene: TRBV7-3
abundance: NA
d_gene: NA

CDR3nt: TGCGCCAGCAGCTTAGGGGGACAGGGGGCGCCTGACGGGGAGCTGTTTTTT
CDR3aa: CASSLGGQGAPDGELFF
j_gene: TRBJ2-2
v_gene: TRBV5-1
abundance: NA
d_gene: TRBD1

CDR3nt: TGCGCCAGCAGCCCCGGGACAGGGGGCGGCTACACCTTC
CDR3aa: CASSPGTGGGYTF
j_gene: TRBJ1-2
v_gene: TRBV5-1
abundance: NA
d_gene: TRBD1

CDR3nt: TGTGCCAGCAGTTTAGGCCGGCCCCGGGGAGGGACCAATGAGCAGTTCTTC
CDR3aa: CASSLGRPRGGTNEQFF
j_gene: TRBJ2-1
v_gene: TRBV27
abundance: NA
d_gene: TRBD2

CDR3nt: TGTGCCAGCAGCCCCGAGGGCGGGTTATACAATGAGCAGTTCTTC
CDR3aa: CASSPEGGLYNEQFF
j_gene: TRBJ2-1
v_gene: TRBV11-3
abundance: NA
d_gene: NA

CDR3nt: TGTGCCATACAGAGGGGCGGGGGGATGAACACTGAAGCTTTCTTT
CDR3aa: CAIQRGGGMNTEAFF
j_gene: TRBJ1-1
v_gene: TRBV28
abundance: few
d_gene: NA

CDR3nt: TGTGCCAGCAGCGTGATCCCTAGAGAGACCCAGTACTTC
CDR3aa: CASSVIPRETQYF
j_gene: TRBJ2-5
v_gene: TRBV9
abundance: NA
d_gene: NA

CDR3nt: TGTGCCAGCAGCTACGGTCGGGGGGCCGAAGCTTTCTTT
CDR3aa: CASSYGRGAEAFF
j_gene: TRBJ1-1
v_gene: TRBV5-5
abundance: NA
d_gene: NA

CDR3nt: TGCGCCAGCAGCTTGGTAGGGGGAGGGTCCTCCACCGGGGAGCTGTTTTTT
CDR3aa: CASSLVGGGSSTGELFF
j_gene: TRBJ2-2
v_gene: TRBV5-1
abundance: NA
d_gene: NA

CDR3nt: TGTGCCAGCAGCTTAGGGGGACAGGATGGCTACACCTTC
CDR3aa: CASSLGGQDGYTF
j_gene: TRBJ1-2
v_gene: TRBV7-9
abundance: NA
d_gene: TRBD1

CDR3nt: TGTGCCAGCAGCTCATACGGGGATTCCTACGAGCAGTACTTC
CDR3aa: CASSSYGDSYEQYF
j_gene: TRBJ2-7
v_gene: TRBV7-2
abundance: NA
d_gene: NA

CDR3nt: TGTGCCAGTAGTATCGCAGAGGGCTACAATGAGCAGTTCTTC
CDR3aa: CASSIAEGYNEQFF
j_gene: TRBJ2-1
v_gene: TRBV19
abundance: once
d_gene: NA

CDR3nt: TGTGCCAGCAAAACCGAAGACAGGATTAGATACTTC
CDR3aa: CASKTEDRIRYF
j_gene: TRBJ2-5
v_gene: TRBV2
abundance: NA
d_gene: NA

CDR3nt: TGCGCCAGCAGCCCAAGCGGGACAGGGGTTAACTATGGCTACACCTTC
CDR3aa: CASSPSGTGVNYGYTF
j_gene: TRBJ1-2
v_gene: TRBV4-1
abundance: NA
d_gene: TRBD1

CDR3nt: TGTGCCAGCAGTTGGGGGGTCTCTGGCACTGAAGCTTTCTTT
CDR3aa: CASSWGVSGTEAFF
j_gene: TRBJ1-1
v_gene: TRBV9
abundance: NA
d_gene: NA

CDR3nt: TGTGCCAGCAGCGTACCAGGTACACACGAGCAGTACTTC
CDR3aa: CASSVPGTHEQYF
j_gene: TRBJ2-7
v_gene: TRBV7-9
abundance: once
d_gene: NA

CDR3nt: TGTGCCAGCAGCTTAGGACAGGGGAGGACTGAAGCTTTCTTT
CDR3aa: CASSLGQGRTEAFF
j_gene: TRBJ1-1
v_gene: TRBV13
abundance: NA
d_gene: TRBD1

CDR3nt: TGTGCCACCAGCAGCCTTCTGACCGGGAATAGCCAGCCCCAGCATTTT
CDR3aa: CATSSLLTGNSQPQHF
j_gene: TRBJ1-5
v_gene: TRBV15
abundance: NA
d_gene: NA

CDR3nt: TGTGCCAGCAGTTACTCGGGGACTAGCGGCACAGATACGCAGTATTTT
CDR3aa: CASSYSGTSGTDTQYF
j_gene: TRBJ2-3
v_gene: TRBV6-5
abundance: NA
d_gene: TRBD2

CDR3nt: TGTGCCAGCAGTCGGGACAGGAATTCACCCCTCCACTTT
CDR3aa: CASSRDRNSPLHF
j_gene: TRBJ1-6
v_gene: TRBV6-6
abundance: NA
d_gene: TRBD1

CDR3nt: TGCAGCGTTGGGGCAGATGACATGAACACTGAAGCTTTCTTT
CDR3aa: CSVGADDMNTEAFF
j_gene: TRBJ1-1
v_gene: TRBV29-1
abundance: NA
d_gene: NA

CDR3nt: TGTGCCACCCGTTCTACGGTCTCCTACAATGAGCAGTTCTTC
CDR3aa: CATRSTVSYNEQFF
j_gene: TRBJ2-1
v_gene: TRBV7-9
abundance: once
d_gene: NA

CDR3nt: TGCAGTGCTAGTACAGGGGATACGCAGTATTTT
CDR3aa: CSASTGDTQYF
j_gene: TRBJ2-3
v_gene: TRBV20-1
abundance: NA
d_gene: NA

CDR3nt: TGTGCCAGCAGCTTCCTGGGACAGGACAAGACCCAGTACTTC
CDR3aa: CASSFLGQDKTQYF
j_gene: TRBJ2-5
v_gene: TRBV5-4
abundance: NA
d_gene: TRBD1

CDR3nt: TGCGCCAGCAGTGAGAAGCCCCCGACAGGTCTCTCCTCCTACGAGCAGTACTTC
CDR3aa: CASSEKPPTGLSSYEQYF
j_gene: TRBJ2-7
v_gene: TRBV10-1
abundance: NA
d_gene: NA

CDR3nt: TGTGCCAGCAGCCCTGTCAAACTAGCACCGCTAAACAATGAGCAGTTCTTC
CDR3aa: CASSPVKLAPLNNEQFF
j_gene: TRBJ2-1
v_gene: TRBV11-3
abundance: NA
d_gene: NA

CDR3nt: TGTGCCAGCAGTACCCCCGGGACTAGCGGGAGTCCCAGGTACTTC
CDR3aa: CASSTPGTSGSPRYF
j_gene: TRBJ2-7
v_gene: TRBV28
abundance: NA
d_gene: TRBD2

CDR3nt: TGTGCCAGCAGTGTGACCGGGACTAAGAACACTGAAGCTTTCTTT
CDR3aa: CASSVTGTKNTEAFF
j_gene: TRBJ1-1
v_gene: TRBV6-1
abundance: few
d_gene: NA

CDR3nt: TGTGCCAGCAGCTCCCCCCCGGAGCAGTACTTC
CDR3aa: CASSSPPEQYF
j_gene: TRBJ2-7
v_gene: TRBV6-5
abundance: few
d_gene: NA

CDR3nt: TGTGCCAGCAGGGACAGGGGGCGCCCGACGGACGAGCAGTACTTC
CDR3aa: CASRDRGRPTDEQYF
j_gene: TRBJ2-7
v_gene: TRBV6-5
abundance: NA
d_gene: TRBD1

CDR3nt: TGTGCCAGCAGCTACCAGACTAGCGGGGCGATCGAGCAGTACTTC
CDR3aa: CASSYQTSGAIEQYF
j_gene: TRBJ2-7
v_gene: TRBV11-2
abundance: NA
d_gene: TRBD2

CDR3nt: TGTGCCAGCAGCGTAGAGGGACTCTCTGGAAACACCATATATTTT
CDR3aa: CASSVEGLSGNTIYF
j_gene: TRBJ1-3
v_gene: TRBV9
abundance: NA
d_gene: NA

CDR3nt: TGTGCCAGCAGCATCACGGGACAGGGCTACGAGCAGTACTTC
CDR3aa: CASSITGQGYEQYF
j_gene: TRBJ2-7
v_gene: TRBV11-1
abundance: NA
d_gene: TRBD1

CDR3nt: TGCGCCAGCAGCTTGGGGACAGTAGGTCCCTACGAGCAGTACTTC
CDR3aa: CASSLGTVGPYEQYF
j_gene: TRBJ2-7
v_gene: TRBV5-1
abundance: NA
d_gene: NA

CDR3nt: TGTGCCAGCACTACCGTGTCAGGGACTGAAGCTTTCTTT
CDR3aa: CASTTVSGTEAFF
j_gene: TRBJ1-1
v_gene: TRBV9
abundance: NA
d_gene: NA

CDR3nt: TGTGCCAGCAGCTTGTGGAGACCCATCTCCTACGAGCAGTACTTC
CDR3aa: CASSLWRPISYEQYF
j_gene: TRBJ2-7
v_gene: TRBV7-8
abundance: NA
d_gene: NA

CDR3nt: TGCGCCAGCAGCCCCGGGACAGGCAAGGATACGCAGTATTTT
CDR3aa: CASSPGTGKDTQYF
j_gene: TRBJ2-3
v_gene: TRBV5-1
abundance: few
d_gene: TRBD1

CDR3nt: TGTGCCATTAAGAGCGGGACAGGGACCGAGACCCAGTACTTC
CDR3aa: CAIKSGTGTETQYF
j_gene: TRBJ2-5
v_gene: TRBV6-1
abundance: few
d_gene: TRBD1

CDR3nt: TGCGCCAGCAGTGAGTCGATTAACAGGGTGTCCTACAATGAGCAGTTCTTC
CDR3aa: CASSESINRVSYNEQFF
j_gene: TRBJ2-1
v_gene: TRBV10-2
abundance: NA
d_gene: NA

CDR3nt: TGCGCCAGCAGCCAAGATAGGGCCGACAGGGGAGGTTCACCCCTCCACTTT
CDR3aa: CASSQDRADRGGSPLHF
j_gene: TRBJ1-6
v_gene: TRBV4-3
abundance: NA
d_gene: TRBD1